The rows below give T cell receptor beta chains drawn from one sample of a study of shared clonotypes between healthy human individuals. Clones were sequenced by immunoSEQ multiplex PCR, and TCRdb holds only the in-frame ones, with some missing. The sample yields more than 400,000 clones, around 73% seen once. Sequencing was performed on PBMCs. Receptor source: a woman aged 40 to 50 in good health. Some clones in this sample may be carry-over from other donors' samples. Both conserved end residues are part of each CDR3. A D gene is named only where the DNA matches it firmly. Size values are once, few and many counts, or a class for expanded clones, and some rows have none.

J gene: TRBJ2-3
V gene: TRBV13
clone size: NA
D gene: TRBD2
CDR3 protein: CASSSSATSGSNTQYF
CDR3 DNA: TGTGCCAGCAGCTCCTCCGCGACTAGCGGGAGTAATACGCAGTATTTT

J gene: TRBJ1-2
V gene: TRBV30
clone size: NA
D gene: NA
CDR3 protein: CAWSGAGENYGYTF
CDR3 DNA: TGTGCCTGGAGTGGTGCGGGGGAAAACTATGGCTACACCTTC

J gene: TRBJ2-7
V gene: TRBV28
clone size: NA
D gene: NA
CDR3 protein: CASRGYYEQYF
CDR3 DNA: TGTGCCAGCAGGGGCTACTACGAGCAGTACTTC

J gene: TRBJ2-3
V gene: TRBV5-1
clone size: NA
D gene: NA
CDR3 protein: CATTRTPTDTQYF
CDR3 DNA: TGCGCCACCACAAGGACTCCCACAGATACGCAGTATTTT

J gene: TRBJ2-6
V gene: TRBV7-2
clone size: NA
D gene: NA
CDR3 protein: CASSSGVLTF
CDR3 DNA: TGTGCCAGCAGCTCCGGCGTCCTGACTTTC

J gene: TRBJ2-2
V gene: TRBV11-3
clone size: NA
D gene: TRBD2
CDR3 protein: CASSDLVGGPGELFF
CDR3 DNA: TGTGCCAGCAGCGACCTTGTGGGAGGGCCCGGGGAGCTGTTTTTT

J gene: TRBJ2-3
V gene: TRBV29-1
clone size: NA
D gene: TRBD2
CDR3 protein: CSVPAGVTDTQYF
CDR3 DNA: TGCAGCGTTCCCGCGGGAGTCACAGATACGCAGTATTTT

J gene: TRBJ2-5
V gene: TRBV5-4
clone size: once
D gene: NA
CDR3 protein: CASSPRTGGEETQYF
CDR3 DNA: TGTGCCAGCAGCCCCAGGACAGGCGGGGAAGAGACCCAGTACTTC

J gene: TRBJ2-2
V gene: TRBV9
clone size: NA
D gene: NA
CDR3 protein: CASSVEGKTGELFF
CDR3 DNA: TGTGCCAGCAGCGTAGAGGGGAAAACCGGGGAGCTGTTTTTT

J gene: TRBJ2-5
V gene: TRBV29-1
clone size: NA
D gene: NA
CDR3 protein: CSGVAAQGETQYF
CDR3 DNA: TGCAGCGGAGTGGCGGCACAAGGAGAGACCCAGTACTTC

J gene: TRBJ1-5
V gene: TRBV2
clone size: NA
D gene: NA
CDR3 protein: CASSNTQSNQPQHF
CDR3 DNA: TGTGCCAGCAGTAACACGCAAAGCAATCAGCCCCAGCATTTT

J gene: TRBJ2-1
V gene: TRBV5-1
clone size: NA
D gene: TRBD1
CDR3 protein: CASSLGDSLQYNEQFF
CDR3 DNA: TGCGCCAGCAGCTTGGGGGACAGCCTCCAATACAATGAGCAGTTCTTC

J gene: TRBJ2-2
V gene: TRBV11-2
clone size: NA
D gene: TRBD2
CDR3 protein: CASSLTGTSGRRRGELFF
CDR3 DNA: TGTGCCAGCAGCTTAACGGGGACTAGCGGGAGACGAAGGGGGGAGCTGTTTTTT

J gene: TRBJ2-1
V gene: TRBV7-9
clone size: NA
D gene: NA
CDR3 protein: CASSSGRAVYNEQFF
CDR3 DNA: TGTGCCAGCAGCTCCGGGAGAGCCGTATACAATGAGCAGTTCTTC

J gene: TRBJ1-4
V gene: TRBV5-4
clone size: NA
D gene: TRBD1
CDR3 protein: CASSLAGTAREKLFF
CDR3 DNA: TGTGCCAGCAGCTTGGCCGGGACAGCCAGGGAAAAACTGTTTTTT

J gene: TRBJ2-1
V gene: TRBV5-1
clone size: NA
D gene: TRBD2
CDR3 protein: CASFLTASGRMRFF
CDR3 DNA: TGCGCCAGCTTCTTAACAGCTAGCGGGAGAATGAGGTTCTTC

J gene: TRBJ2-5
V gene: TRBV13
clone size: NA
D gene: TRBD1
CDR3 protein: CASSSGTGSRETQYF
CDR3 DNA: TGTGCCAGCAGCTCCGGGACAGGGTCAAGGGAGACCCAGTACTTC

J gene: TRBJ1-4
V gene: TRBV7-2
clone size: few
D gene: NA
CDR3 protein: CASSLIAGRNEKLFF
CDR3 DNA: TGTGCCAGCAGCTTAATAGCGGGTCGGAATGAAAAACTGTTTTTT

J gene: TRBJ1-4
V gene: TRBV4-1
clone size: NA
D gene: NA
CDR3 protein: CASSLPRASVREKLFF
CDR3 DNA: TGCGCCAGCAGCTTACCCAGGGCTTCGGTAAGGGAAAAACTGTTTTTT

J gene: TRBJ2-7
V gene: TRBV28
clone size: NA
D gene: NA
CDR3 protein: CASSFWGRGYEQYF
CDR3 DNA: TGTGCCAGCAGTTTTTGGGGGAGAGGGTACGAGCAGTACTTC